This T cell receptor (beta chain) was sequenced during a study of blood T cell repertoires in COVID-19. The CDR3 has 16 residues. Germline lookup yields CDR1 SGHNT and CDR2 YYREEE (reference sequence). The V end was cut by 4 bases, the J end by 4 bases, with 17 bases between. Original processing methods: The authors estimated nucleated cell counts from reference gene primer amplification. The method was immunoSEQ multiplex PCR; TCRdb's version includes in-frame clones alone and lacks a portion of them. V, J and clone size are taken as reported in that table, and D and trimming were inferred from the DNA itself. Here the sample spans 200,000 to 300,000 clones, roughly 83% being singletons.

Sequencing was carried out using peripheral blood. V gene TRBV5-4 combines with J gene TRBJ2-2, with a possible D match to TRBD1 (7 bases). This receptor was taken from a woman older than 75 with acute or convalescent COVID-19. CDR3 amino acids: CASSLGGQRATGELFF. The CDR3 bases are TGTGCCAGCAGCCTAGGGGGACAGCGGGCCACCGGGGAGCTGTTTTTT.